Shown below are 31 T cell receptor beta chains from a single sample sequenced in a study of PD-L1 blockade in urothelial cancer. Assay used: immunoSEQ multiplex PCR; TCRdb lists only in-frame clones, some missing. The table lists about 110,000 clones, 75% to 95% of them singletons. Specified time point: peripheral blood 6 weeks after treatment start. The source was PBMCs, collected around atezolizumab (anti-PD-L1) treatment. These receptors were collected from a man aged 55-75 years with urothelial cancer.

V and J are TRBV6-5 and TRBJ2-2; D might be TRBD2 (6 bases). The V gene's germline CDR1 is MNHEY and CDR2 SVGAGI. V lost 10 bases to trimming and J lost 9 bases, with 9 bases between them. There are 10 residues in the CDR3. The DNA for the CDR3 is TGTGCCACTGGGAGGCGGGAGCTGTTTTTT. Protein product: CATGRRELFF.

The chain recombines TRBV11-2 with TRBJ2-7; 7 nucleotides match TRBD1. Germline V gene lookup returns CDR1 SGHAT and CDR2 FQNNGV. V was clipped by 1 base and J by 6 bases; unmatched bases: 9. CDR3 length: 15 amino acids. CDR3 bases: TGTGCCAGCAGCTTAGCTGTGACAGGGCTTAGCGAGCAGTACTTC. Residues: CASSLAVTGLSEQYF.

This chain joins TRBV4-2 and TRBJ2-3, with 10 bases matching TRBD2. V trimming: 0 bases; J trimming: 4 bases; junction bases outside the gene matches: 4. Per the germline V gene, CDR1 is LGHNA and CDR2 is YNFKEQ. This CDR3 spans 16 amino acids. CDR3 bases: TGTGCCAGCAGCCAAGATTGGACTAGCGGATCAGATACGCAGTATTTT. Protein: CASSQDWTSGSDTQYF.

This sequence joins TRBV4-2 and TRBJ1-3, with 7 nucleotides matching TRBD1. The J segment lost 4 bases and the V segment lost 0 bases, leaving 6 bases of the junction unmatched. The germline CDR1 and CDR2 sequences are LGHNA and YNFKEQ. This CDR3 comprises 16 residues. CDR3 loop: CASSQEAGTAGNTIYF. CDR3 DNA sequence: TGTGCCAGCAGCCAAGAGGCCGGGACAGCGGGAAACACCATATATTTT.

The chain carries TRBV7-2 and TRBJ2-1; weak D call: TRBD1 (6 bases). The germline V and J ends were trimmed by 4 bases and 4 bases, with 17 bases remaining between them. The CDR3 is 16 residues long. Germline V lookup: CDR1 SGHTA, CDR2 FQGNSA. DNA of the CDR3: TGTGCCAGCAGCTCCGCTTCCGGGACACATTACAATGAGCAGTTCTTC. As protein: CASSSASGTHYNEQFF.

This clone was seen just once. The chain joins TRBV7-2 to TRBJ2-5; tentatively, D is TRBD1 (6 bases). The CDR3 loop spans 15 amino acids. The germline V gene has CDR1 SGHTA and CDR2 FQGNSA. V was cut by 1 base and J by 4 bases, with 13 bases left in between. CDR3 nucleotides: TGTGCCAGCAGCTTAGTGGGGGCCCCCACAGAGACCCAGTACTTC. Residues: CASSLVGAPTETQYF.

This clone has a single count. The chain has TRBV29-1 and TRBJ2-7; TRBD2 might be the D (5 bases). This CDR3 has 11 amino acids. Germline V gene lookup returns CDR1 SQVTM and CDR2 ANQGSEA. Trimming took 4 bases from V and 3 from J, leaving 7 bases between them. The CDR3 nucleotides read TGCAGCGTTGCGGGGTTCTACGAGCAGTACTTC. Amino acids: CSVAGFYEQYF.

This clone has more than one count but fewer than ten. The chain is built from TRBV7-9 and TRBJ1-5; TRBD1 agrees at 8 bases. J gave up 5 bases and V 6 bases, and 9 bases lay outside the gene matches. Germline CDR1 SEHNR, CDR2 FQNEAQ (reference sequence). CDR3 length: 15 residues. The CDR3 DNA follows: TGTGCCAGCAGAACGGACAGGGAAGGAGATCAGCCCCAGCATTTT. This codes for CASRTDREGDQPQHF.

CDR3 region: CASILRQEQETQYF. The CDR3 region has the DNA TGTGCCAGCATCCTACGACAGGAGCAAGAGACCCAGTACTTC. This chain links TRBV6-6 with TRBJ2-5, with D possibly matching TRBD1 (6 bases). The CDR3 runs 14 residues. Looked up from germline, CDR1 is MNHNY and CDR2 is SVGAGI (reference sequence). V dropped 7 bases and J dropped 2 bases, with 14 bases sitting between them.

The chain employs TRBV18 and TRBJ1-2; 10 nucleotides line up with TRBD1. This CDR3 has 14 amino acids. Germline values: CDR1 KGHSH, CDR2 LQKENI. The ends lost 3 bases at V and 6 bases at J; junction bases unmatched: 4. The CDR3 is CASSPGTGEDGYTF. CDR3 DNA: TGTGCCAGCTCACCCGGGACAGGGGAGGATGGCTACACCTTC.

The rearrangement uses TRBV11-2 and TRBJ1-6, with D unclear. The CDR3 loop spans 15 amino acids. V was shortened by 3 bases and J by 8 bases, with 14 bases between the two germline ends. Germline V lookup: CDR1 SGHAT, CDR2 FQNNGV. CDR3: CASSFSPVPYSPLHF. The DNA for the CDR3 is TGTGCCAGCAGCTTTTCCCCAGTGCCATATTCACCCCTCCACTTT.

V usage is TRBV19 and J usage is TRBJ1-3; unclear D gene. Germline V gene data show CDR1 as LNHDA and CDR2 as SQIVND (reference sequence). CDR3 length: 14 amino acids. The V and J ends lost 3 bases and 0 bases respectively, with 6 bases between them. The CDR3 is CASSIASSGNTIYF. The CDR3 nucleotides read TGTGCCAGTAGTATCGCCAGCTCTGGAAACACCATATATTTT.

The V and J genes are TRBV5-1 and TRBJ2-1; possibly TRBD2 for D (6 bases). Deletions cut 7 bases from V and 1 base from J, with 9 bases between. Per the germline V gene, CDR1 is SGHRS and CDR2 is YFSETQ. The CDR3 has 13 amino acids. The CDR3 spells CASRDSSYNEQFF. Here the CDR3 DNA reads TGCGCCAGCCGGGACTCTTCCTACAATGAGCAGTTCTTC.

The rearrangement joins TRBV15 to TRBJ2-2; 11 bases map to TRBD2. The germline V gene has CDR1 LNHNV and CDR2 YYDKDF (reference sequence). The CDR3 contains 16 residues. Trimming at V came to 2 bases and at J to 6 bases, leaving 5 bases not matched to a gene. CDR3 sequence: CATSRLGLADSGELFF. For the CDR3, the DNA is TGTGCCACCAGCAGACTGGGACTAGCGGACTCCGGGGAGCTGTTTTTT.

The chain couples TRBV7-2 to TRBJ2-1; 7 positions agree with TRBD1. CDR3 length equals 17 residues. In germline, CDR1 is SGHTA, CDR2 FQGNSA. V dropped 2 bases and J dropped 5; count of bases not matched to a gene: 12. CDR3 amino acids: CASSLSTGALLHNEQFF. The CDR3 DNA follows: TGTGCCAGCAGCTTAAGTACAGGGGCATTGCTTCACAATGAGCAGTTCTTC.

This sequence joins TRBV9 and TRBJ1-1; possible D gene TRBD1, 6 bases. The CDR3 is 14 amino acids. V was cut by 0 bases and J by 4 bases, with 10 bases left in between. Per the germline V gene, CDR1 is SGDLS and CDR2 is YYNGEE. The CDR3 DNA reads TGTGCCAGCAGCGTAGTGGGGGCGGGCACTGAAGCTTTCTTT. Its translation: CASSVVGAGTEAFF.

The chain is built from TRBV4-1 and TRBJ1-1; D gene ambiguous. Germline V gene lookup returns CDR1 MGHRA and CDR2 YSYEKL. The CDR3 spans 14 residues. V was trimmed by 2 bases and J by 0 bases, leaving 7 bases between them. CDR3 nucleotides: TGCGCCAGCAGCCAAACAGAGCTGAACACTGAAGCTTTCTTT. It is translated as CASSQTELNTEAFF.

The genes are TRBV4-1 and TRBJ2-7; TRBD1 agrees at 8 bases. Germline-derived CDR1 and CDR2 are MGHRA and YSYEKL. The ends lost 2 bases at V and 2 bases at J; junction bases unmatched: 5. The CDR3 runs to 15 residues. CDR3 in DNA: TGCGCCAGCAGCCAAATGACAGGGGAAGCCTACGAGCAGTACTTC. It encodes CASSQMTGEAYEQYF.

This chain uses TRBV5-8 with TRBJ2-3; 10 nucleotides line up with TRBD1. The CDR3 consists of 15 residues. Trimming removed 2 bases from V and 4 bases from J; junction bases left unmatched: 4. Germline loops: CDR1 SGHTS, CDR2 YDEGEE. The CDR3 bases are TGTGCCAGCAGCTTACAGGGACAGGGGCCAGATACGCAGTATTTT. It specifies CASSLQGQGPDTQYF.

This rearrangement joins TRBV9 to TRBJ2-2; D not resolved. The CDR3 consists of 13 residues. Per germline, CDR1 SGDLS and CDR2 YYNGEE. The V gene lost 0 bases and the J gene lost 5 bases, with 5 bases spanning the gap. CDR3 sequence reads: CASSVGLTGELFF. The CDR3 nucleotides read TGTGCCAGCAGCGTAGGTCTTACCGGGGAGCTGTTTTTT.

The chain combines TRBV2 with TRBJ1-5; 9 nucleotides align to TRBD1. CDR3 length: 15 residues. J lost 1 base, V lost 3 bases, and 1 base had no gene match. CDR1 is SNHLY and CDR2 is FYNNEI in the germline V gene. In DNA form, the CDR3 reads TGTGCCAGCAGTGAGGGACAGGGAAGCAATCAGCCCCAGCATTTT. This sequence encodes CASSEGQGSNQPQHF. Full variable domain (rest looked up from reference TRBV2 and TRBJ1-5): EPEVTQTPSHQVTQMGQEVILRCVPISNHLYFYWYRQILGQKVEFLVSFYNNEISEKSEIFDDQFSVERPDGSNFTLKIRSTKLEDSAMYFCASSEGQGSNQPQHFGDGTRLSIL.

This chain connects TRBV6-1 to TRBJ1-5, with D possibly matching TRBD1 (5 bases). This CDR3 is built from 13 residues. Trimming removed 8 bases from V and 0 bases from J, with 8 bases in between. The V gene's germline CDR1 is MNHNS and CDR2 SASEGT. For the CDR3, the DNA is TGTGCCAGCTCGGACAATAGCAATCAGCCCCAGCATTTT. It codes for CASSDNSNQPQHF.

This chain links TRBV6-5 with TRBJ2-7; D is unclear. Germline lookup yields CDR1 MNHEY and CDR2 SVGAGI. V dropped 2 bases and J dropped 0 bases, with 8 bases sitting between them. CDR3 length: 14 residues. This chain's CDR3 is CASSYGPSSYEQYF. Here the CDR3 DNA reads TGTGCCAGCAGTTACGGGCCGAGCTCCTACGAGCAGTACTTC.

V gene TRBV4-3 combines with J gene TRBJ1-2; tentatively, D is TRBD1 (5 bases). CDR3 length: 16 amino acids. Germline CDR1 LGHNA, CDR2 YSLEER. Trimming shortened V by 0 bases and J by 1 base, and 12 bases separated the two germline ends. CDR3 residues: CASSQEARGLNYGYTF. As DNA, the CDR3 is TGCGCCAGCAGCCAAGAAGCTCGGGGACTTAACTATGGCTACACCTTC.

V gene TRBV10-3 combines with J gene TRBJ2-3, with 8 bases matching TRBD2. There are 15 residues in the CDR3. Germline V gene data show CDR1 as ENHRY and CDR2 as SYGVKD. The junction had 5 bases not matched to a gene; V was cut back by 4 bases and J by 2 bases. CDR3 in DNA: TGTGCCATCAGTGGCACTAGCGGCCCCACAGATACGCAGTATTTT. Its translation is CAISGTSGPTDTQYF.

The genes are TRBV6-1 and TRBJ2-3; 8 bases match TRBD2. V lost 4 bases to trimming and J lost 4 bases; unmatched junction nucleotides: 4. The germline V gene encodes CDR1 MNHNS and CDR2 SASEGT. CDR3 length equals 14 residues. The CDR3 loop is CASSATSAPDTQYF. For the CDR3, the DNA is TGTGCCAGCAGTGCGACTAGCGCTCCAGATACGCAGTATTTT.

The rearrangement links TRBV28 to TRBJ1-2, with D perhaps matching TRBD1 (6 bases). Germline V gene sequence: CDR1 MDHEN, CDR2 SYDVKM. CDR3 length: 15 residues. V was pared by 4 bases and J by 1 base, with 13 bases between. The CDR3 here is CASSSGQSVNYGYTF. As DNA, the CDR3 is TGTGCCAGCAGTTCTGGACAGAGCGTTAACTATGGCTACACCTTC.

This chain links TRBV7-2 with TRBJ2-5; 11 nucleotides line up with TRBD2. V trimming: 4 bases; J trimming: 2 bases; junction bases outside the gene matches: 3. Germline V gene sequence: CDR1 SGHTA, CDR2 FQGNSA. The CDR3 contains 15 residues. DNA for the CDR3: TGTGCCAGCAGCTCCGGACTAGCGGGTCAAGAGACCCAGTACTTC. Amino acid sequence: CASSSGLAGQETQYF. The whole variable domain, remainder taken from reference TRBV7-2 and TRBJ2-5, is GAGVSQSPSNKVTEKGKDVELRCDPISGHTALYWYRQSLGQGLEFLIYFQGNSAPDKSGLPSDRFSAERTGGSVSTLTIQRTQQEDSAVYLCASSSGLAGQETQYFGPGTRLLVL.

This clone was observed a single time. CDR3 in DNA: TGCAGTGCCTCCAGGGAAGACGAGCAGTACTTC. Amino acid sequence: CSASREDEQYF. The chain is built from TRBV20-1 and TRBJ2-7, with TRBD1 as a possible D gene (5 bases). With 6 bases removed from V and 5 bases from J, the gap between germline ends came to 11 bases. The CDR3 loop spans 11 amino acids. Per germline, CDR1 DFQATT and CDR2 SNEGSKA (reference sequence).

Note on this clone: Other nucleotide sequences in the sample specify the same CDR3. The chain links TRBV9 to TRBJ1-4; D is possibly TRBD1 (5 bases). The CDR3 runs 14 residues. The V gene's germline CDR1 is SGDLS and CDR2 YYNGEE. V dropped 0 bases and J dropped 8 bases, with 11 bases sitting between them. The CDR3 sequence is CASSVAQGGEKLFF. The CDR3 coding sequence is TGTGCCAGCAGCGTAGCGCAGGGTGGGGAAAAACTGTTTTTT.

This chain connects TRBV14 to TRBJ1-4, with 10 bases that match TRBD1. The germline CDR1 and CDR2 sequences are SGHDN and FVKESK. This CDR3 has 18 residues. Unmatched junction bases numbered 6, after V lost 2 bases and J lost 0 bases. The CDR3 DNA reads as TGTGCCAGCAGCCAATCTGGGACAGGGGAGCCAACTAATGAAAAACTGTTTTTT. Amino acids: CASSQSGTGEPTNEKLFF.